This T cell receptor (beta chain) was sequenced in a study of post-analysis software for immune sequencing data. Whole-study context: Disease courses included relapsing-remitting, secondary progressive and progressive-relapsing multiple sclerosis. General study results and limits: Samples made in the same batch grouped tightly together by F measure. When patients were compared with controls, a handful of TRBV segments were more frequent, TRBV5-6, TRBV5-1 and TRBV20-1 among them. A significant reduction in normalized Chao1 diversity was observed in multiple sclerosis patients versus controls.

In the case of this clonotype: Its matching antigen is unknown.

The germline CDR1 and CDR2 sequences are PRHDT and FYEKMQ (reference sequence). Deletions cut 1 base from V and 5 bases from J, with 6 bases between. The CDR3 runs 13 residues. Unique molecular identifiers tagged the TCR beta cDNA libraries. The authors obtained roughly 0.5 million cDNA molecules from approximately 1 to 10 million T cells. TCRdb itself ran the PCR reads through MiXCR, one entry per CDR3 protein. The data hold around 710,000 distinct CDR3 sequences, with about half observed a single time. The sequence was collected from a girl aged 10-17 years with multiple sclerosis. The rearrangement uses TRBV13 and TRBJ1-5; D gene uncertain. What was sequenced was blood. CDR3: CASSLANHQPQHF. CDR3 DNA sequence: TGTGCCAGCAGCTTAGCGAATCATCAGCCCCAGCATTTT.